This T cell receptor (beta chain) was recorded in a study of blood T cells in healthy people across ages. Concerning this clonotype: Its antigen is currently unknown.

Trimming took off 4 bases at V and 5 bases at J, with 18 bases between the two ends. CDR1 and CDR2 (germline): SGHKS, YYEKEE (reference sequence). CDR3 size: 15 residues. Findings and limits, study-wide: Aged donors had fewer naive CD4+ cells and lower diversity than long-lived donors. Correlation between TCR beta diversity and naive T cell percentage was strong.

For the second PCR, which ran for 7 to 11 cycles, a sample-barcoded 5' primer and a J-beta primer mix were used. TCRdb re-called the 5' RACE reads with MiXCR, one entry per CDR3 protein. This table has about 1.5 million distinct CDR3 sequences, under 55% appearing once. This TCR came from a woman aged 18-29 years in good health. Sequenced: blood. The chain recombines TRBV5-5 with TRBJ1-2, with a tentative D call TRBD1 (6 bases). CDR3 region: CASSLTLRGSYGYTF. Here the CDR3 DNA reads TGTGCCAGCAGCCTTACCCTCAGGGGTAGTTATGGCTACACCTTC.